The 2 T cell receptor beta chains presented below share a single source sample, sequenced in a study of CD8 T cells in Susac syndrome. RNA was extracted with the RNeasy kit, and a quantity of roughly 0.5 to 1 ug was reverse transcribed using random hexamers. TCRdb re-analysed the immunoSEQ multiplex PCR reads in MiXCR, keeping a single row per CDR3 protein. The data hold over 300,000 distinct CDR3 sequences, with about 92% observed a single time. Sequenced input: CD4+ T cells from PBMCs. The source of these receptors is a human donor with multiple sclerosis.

This chain's CDR3 is CASSSLQGETEAFF. In nucleotides, the CDR3 is TGCGCCAGCAGCTCCCTGCAGGGAGAAACTGAAGCTTTCTTT. The genes are TRBV5-1 and TRBJ1-1; possible D gene TRBD1, 5 bases. V was trimmed by 3 bases and J by 5 bases, leaving 14 bases between them. Per the germline V gene, CDR1 is SGHRS and CDR2 is YFSETQ. CDR3 length equals 14 residues.

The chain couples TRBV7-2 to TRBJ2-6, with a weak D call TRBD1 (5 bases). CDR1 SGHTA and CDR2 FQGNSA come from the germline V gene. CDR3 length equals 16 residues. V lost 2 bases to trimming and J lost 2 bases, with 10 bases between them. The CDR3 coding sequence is TGTGCCAGCAGCTTAAAGGCAGGGACTGGGGCCAACGTCCTGACTTTC. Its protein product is CASSLKAGTGANVLTF.